The rows below give T cell receptor beta chains drawn from one sample of a study of T cell repertoires in cytomegalovirus infection. TCRdb reprocessed the reads via MiXCR and lists one record per CDR3 protein. The table records about 450,000 distinct CDR3 sequences, about 33% of them present only once. The sequencing input was PBMCs. Receptors were obtained from a human donor in good health (CMV status not recorded). Some clones in this sample may be carry-over from other donors' samples. Each CDR3 is given with its conserved first and last residue. The order of the fields is D gene, J gene, V gene, clone size, CDR3 protein, CDR3 DNA. The D gene is left open where the match is weak. Clone size, where shown, is once, few, many, or a class for clones that have expanded.

d_gene: -
j_gene: TRBJ2-5
v_gene: TRBV4-3
abundance: few
CDR3aa: CASSQDMDSQETQYF
CDR3nt: TGCGCCAGCAGCCAAGATATGGACAGTCAAGAGACCCAGTACTTC

d_gene: -
j_gene: TRBJ2-2
v_gene: TRBV18
abundance: few
CDR3aa: CASSQLADTNTGELFF
CDR3nt: TGTGCCAGCTCACAATTAGCGGACACTAACACCGGGGAGCTGTTTTTT

d_gene: TRBD1
j_gene: TRBJ1-6
v_gene: TRBV4-1
abundance: few
CDR3aa: CASSQSTGESPLHF
CDR3nt: TGCGCCAGCAGCCAATCGACAGGGGAATCACCCCTCCACTTT

d_gene: -
j_gene: TRBJ2-7
v_gene: TRBV2
abundance: -
CDR3aa: CASLLLRSPTYEQYF
CDR3nt: TGTGCCAGCCTCTTACTCAGAAGTCCAACCTACGAGCAGTACTTC

d_gene: -
j_gene: TRBJ2-1
v_gene: TRBV7-2
abundance: -
CDR3aa: CASSLGLAKEQFF
CDR3nt: TGTGCCAGCAGCTTAGGGCTAGCGAAGGAGCAGTTCTTC

d_gene: TRBD1
j_gene: TRBJ2-1
v_gene: TRBV2
abundance: few
CDR3aa: CASGGDRGFYNEQFF
CDR3nt: TGTGCCAGCGGGGGTGACAGGGGTTTCTACAATGAGCAGTTCTTC

d_gene: -
j_gene: TRBJ1-4
v_gene: TRBV2
abundance: -
CDR3aa: CASSGEADEKLFF
CDR3nt: TGTGCCAGCAGTGGGGAAGCGGATGAAAAACTGTTTTTT

d_gene: -
j_gene: TRBJ1-3
v_gene: TRBV6-2/TRBV6-3
abundance: few
CDR3aa: CASSYTGLSGNTIYF
CDR3nt: TGTGCCAGCAGTTATACGGGACTAAGTGGAAACACCATATATTTT

d_gene: TRBD2
j_gene: TRBJ2-7
v_gene: TRBV12-3/TRBV12-4
abundance: -
CDR3aa: CASSPRGSGGIYEQYF
CDR3nt: TGTGCCAGCAGTCCCCGGGGTAGCGGGGGTATCTACGAGCAGTACTTC

d_gene: -
j_gene: TRBJ1-6
v_gene: TRBV3-1
abundance: -
CDR3aa: CASSLTAYNSPLHF
CDR3nt: TGTGCCAGCAGCCTGACAGCCTATAATTCACCCCTCCACTTT

d_gene: TRBD2
j_gene: TRBJ2-3
v_gene: TRBV19
abundance: -
CDR3aa: CASRLAGVPTDTQYF
CDR3nt: TGTGCCAGTAGACTAGCGGGGGTCCCCACAGATACGCAGTATTTT